This T cell receptor (beta chain) originates from a study of radiation and T cells in renal cell carcinoma. On the study more broadly: Nephrectomy followed 15 Gy stereotactic body radiation by 4 weeks.

The time point denotes: blood 2 weeks post-SBRT. The treatment here: 15 Gy SBRT to primary tumor, nephrectomy 4 weeks later. Radiation-treated patients gave blood at baseline, week 2 and week 4. The V gene's germline CDR1 is SGHRS and CDR2 YFSETQ. The CDR3 is 15 amino acids. TCRdb's table, derived via immunoSEQ multiplex PCR, lists solely in-frame clones and lacks some. The sample lists just over 150,000 clones; about 91% were seen once. A remark on this clone: One junction end disagrees with the germline gene, perhaps due to a read error.

The chain employs TRBV5-1 and TRBJ2-1, with 9 bases fitting TRBD1. The TCR sequence derives from a woman in her forties or fifties with renal cell carcinoma. Sample: blood, taken from a patient whose treatment included radiotherapy and nephrectomy. The CDR3 is CASTLDRGAHNEQFF. DNA for the CDR3: TGCGCCAGCACCTTGGACAGGGGCGCCCACAATGAGCAGTTCTTC.